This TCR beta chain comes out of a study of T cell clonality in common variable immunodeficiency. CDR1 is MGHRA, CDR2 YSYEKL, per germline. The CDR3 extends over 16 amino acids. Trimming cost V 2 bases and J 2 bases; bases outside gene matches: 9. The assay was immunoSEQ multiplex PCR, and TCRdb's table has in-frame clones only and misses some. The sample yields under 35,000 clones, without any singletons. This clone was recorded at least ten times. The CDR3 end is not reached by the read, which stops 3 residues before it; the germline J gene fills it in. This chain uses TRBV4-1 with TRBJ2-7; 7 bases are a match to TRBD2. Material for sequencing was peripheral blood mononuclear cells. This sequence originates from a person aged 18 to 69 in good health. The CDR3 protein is CASSQLAGSTPYEQYF. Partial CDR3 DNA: TGCGCCAGCAGCCAATTAGCGGGTAGTACCCCCTACGAG.